These 26 T cell receptor beta chains originate from one sample sequenced in a study of cytomegalovirus exposure and HLA in healthy donors. This PCR relied on a set of 60 Vbeta primers and 13 Jbeta primers. The method was immunoSEQ multiplex PCR; TCRdb's version includes in-frame clones alone and lacks a portion of them. The sample includes approximately 160,000 clones, 80% to 85% of them seen just once. The sequencing sample was made of PBMCs. The receptors were sampled from a man aged 50-59 years in good health and CMV-seropositive.

The CDR3 bases are TGCAGCGTTGGGAAGGAGCTGAACACTGAAGCTTTCTTT. It yields the protein CSVGKELNTEAFF. V usage is TRBV29-1 and J usage is TRBJ1-1, with D unclear. The V and J ends lost 4 bases and 0 bases respectively, with 9 bases between them. Germline values: CDR1 SQVTM, CDR2 ANQGSEA. The CDR3 is 13 residues long.

The rearrangement uses TRBV5-4 and TRBJ2-3; TRBD1 matches at 12 bases. The CDR3 consists of 17 residues. The trim removed 3 bases at V and 5 bases at J, leaving 10 bases unmatched. The germline V gene encodes CDR1 SGHNT and CDR2 YYREEE (reference sequence). The CDR3 loop is CASSYPDGTGGLDTQYF. CDR3 bases: TGTGCCAGCAGCTACCCCGACGGGACAGGGGGCTTAGATACGCAGTATTTT. Complete variable domain (other parts from reference TRBV5-4 and TRBJ2-3): ETGVTQSPTHLIKTRGQQVTLRCSSQSGHNTVSWYQQALGQGPQFIFQYYREEENGRGNFPPRFSGLQFPNYSSELNVNALELDDSALYLCASSYPDGTGGLDTQYFGPGTRLTVL.

About this clone itself: A read error may account for a junction end that differs from germline. This chain joins TRBV27 and TRBJ2-1; D is perhaps TRBD2 (5 bases). CDR1 and CDR2 (germline): MNHEY, SMNVEV (reference sequence). CDR3 length: 15 residues. The CDR3 coding sequence is TGTGCCAGCAGTTTAACCCGGGGTTCCTACAGTGAGCAGTTCTTC. Protein product: CASSLTRGSYSEQFF.

The rearrangement joins TRBV29-1 to TRBJ2-7, with TRBD1 identical over 7 bases. The junction had 8 bases not matched to a gene; V was cut back by 5 bases and J by 7 bases. Germline V gene sequence: CDR1 SQVTM, CDR2 ANQGSEA. CDR3 length equals 12 residues. The CDR3 DNA follows: TGCAGCGTTTTGACAGGGCGGCGGGAGCAGTACTTC. This encodes CSVLTGRREQYF.

The rearrangement uses TRBV29-1 and TRBJ2-1; 9 positions match TRBD2. With V trimmed by 3 bases and J by 10 bases, 10 bases remained unmatched. Germline values: CDR1 SQVTM, CDR2 ANQGSEA. This CDR3 is built from 14 residues. The CDR3 DNA sequence: TGCAGCGTTGACGTGGCGGGAGGGTCGCGCGAGCAGTTCTTC. Translation gives CSVDVAGGSREQFF.

This clone showed up just a few times. CDR3 DNA: TGTGCCAGCAGTTACGGGACAGGGGAAAACTATGGCTACACCTTC. This gives the protein CASSYGTGENYGYTF. This chain connects TRBV6-5 to TRBJ1-2; 10 bases are shared with TRBD1. This CDR3 comprises 15 residues. Germline trimming cut 2 bases from V and 2 bases from J; bases unmatched to any gene: 2. Looked up from germline, CDR1 is MNHEY and CDR2 is SVGAGI.

V gene TRBV7-6 combines with J gene TRBJ2-2; 9 bases are shared with TRBD1. Germline lookup yields CDR1 SGHVS and CDR2 FNYEAQ. The CDR3 is made up of 18 amino acids. J was trimmed by 3 bases and V by 1 base; bases with no gene match: 9. CDR3 sequence: CASSLVEGQGADTGELFF. In nucleotides, the CDR3 is TGTGCCAGCAGCTTAGTCGAGGGACAGGGCGCGGACACCGGGGAGCTGTTTTTT. Combining the CDR3 with reference TRBV7-6 and TRBJ2-2 gives the whole variable domain GAGVSQSPRYKVTKRGQDVALRCDPISGHVSLYWYRQALGQGPEFLTYFNYEAQQDKSGLPNDRFSAERPEGSISTLTIQRTEQRDSAMYRCASSLVEGQGADTGELFFGEGSRLTVL.

This clone was observed a handful of times. The V call is TRBV2, the J call TRBJ1-6; weak D call: TRBD1 (6 bases). V lost 7 bases and J 0 bases, leaving 13 bases between the germline ends. Germline lookup yields CDR1 SNHLY and CDR2 FYNNEI. The CDR3 length is 16 residues. The CDR3 region has the DNA TGTGCCAGCAAGGGAGACAGGAGCTCCTATAATTCACCCCTCCACTTT. It encodes CASKGDRSSYNSPLHF.

This sequence joins TRBV15 and TRBJ1-2; the match to TRBD1 covers 10 bases. Germline CDR1 reads LNHNV; CDR2 reads YYDKDF (reference sequence). V lost 3 bases and J lost 9; bases outside the gene matches: 7. The CDR3 contains 14 residues. Here the CDR3 reads CATSRGTGDSRYTF. In nucleotides, the CDR3 is TGTGCCACCAGCAGGGGGACAGGGGACTCTCGCTACACCTTC. The full variable domain, with the rest looked up from reference TRBV15 and TRBJ1-2, is DAMVIQNPRYQVTQFGKPVTLSCSQTLNHNVMYWYQQKSSQAPKLLFHYYDKDFNNEADTPDNFQSRRPNTSFCFLDIRSPGLGDTAMYLCATSRGTGDSRYTFGSGTRLTVV.

The chain employs TRBV30 and TRBJ1-1; the D is unclear. CDR1 and CDR2 (germline): GTSNPN, SVGIG (reference sequence). The CDR3 covers 10 residues. With 5 bases removed from V and 3 bases from J, the gap between germline ends came to 4 bases. This CDR3 reads CAWSDTEAFF. The CDR3 bases are TGTGCCTGGTCCGACACTGAAGCTTTCTTT.

The CDR3 DNA sequence: TGTGCCAGCAGTGGATGGACAGGAACCCCCTACGAGCAGTACTTC. Translated, it gives CASSGWTGTPYEQYF. The V call is TRBV2, the J call TRBJ2-7; TRBD1 matches 7 bases. The trim removed 4 bases at V and 2 bases at J, leaving 8 bases unmatched. The CDR3 covers 15 residues. The germline gives CDR1 SNHLY, CDR2 FYNNEI.

To note about this clone: A read error may produce the germline difference seen at one junction end. The chain couples TRBV7-9 to TRBJ1-4, with 7 bases fitting TRBD1. The CDR3 covers 14 residues. Germline assignment: CDR1 SEHNR and CDR2 FQNEAQ (reference sequence). The CDR3 DNA follows: TGTTCCAGCAGCTTAGGCCAGGGGGGAGAAAAACTGTTTTTT. This translates into CSSSLGQGGEKLFF.

CDR3 sequence (DNA): TGCGCCAGCACGGGACAGGGATTTTACGAGCAGTACTTC. Protein product: CASTGQGFYEQYF. The chain couples TRBV5-1 to TRBJ2-7, with 9 bases that match TRBD1. Looked up from germline, CDR1 is SGHRS and CDR2 is YFSETQ. V was pared by 6 bases and J by 4 bases, with 5 bases of the junction left unmatched. The CDR3 totals 13 residues.

The V call is TRBV15, the J call TRBJ2-3, with 9 bases that match TRBD2. Germline V CDR1 and CDR2: LNHNV, YYDKDF (reference sequence). The V segment lost 1 base and the J segment 3 bases; nucleotides outside the gene matches: 8. The CDR3 extends over 17 amino acids. CDR3 loop: CATSRVKREAGTDTQYF. The CDR3 nucleotides are TGTGCCACCAGCAGAGTAAAGCGGGAGGCGGGAACAGATACGCAGTATTTT.

Only a few counts were recorded for this clone. The chain has TRBV7-9 and TRBJ2-7; 7 nucleotides align to TRBD2. Germline V CDR1 and CDR2: SEHNR, FQNEAQ (reference sequence). CDR3 length: 12 amino acids. J lost 5 bases, V lost 3 bases, and 1 base had no gene match. The DNA for the CDR3 is TGTGCCAGCAGCTTCGGACTAGACGAGCAGTACTTC. Protein sequence: CASSFGLDEQYF.

This rearrangement joins TRBV19 to TRBJ2-7, with 7 bases lining up with TRBD1. Per the germline V gene, CDR1 is LNHDA and CDR2 is SQIVND (reference sequence). The CDR3 is made up of 12 amino acids. With 5 bases clipped from V and 4 bases from J, the junction kept 2 bases outside the gene matches. The CDR3 DNA is TGTGCCAGTAGTGAGGACAGGTACGAGCAGTACTTC. It specifies CASSEDRYEQYF.

The chain carries TRBV11-3 and TRBJ2-3, with a possible D match to TRBD1 (6 bases). Trimming took 3 bases from V and 2 from J, leaving 15 bases between them. Germline assignment: CDR1 SGHNT and CDR2 YENEEA. The length of the CDR3 is 16 residues. The CDR3 loop reads CASSFKKGVVTDTQYF. DNA for the CDR3: TGTGCCAGCAGCTTTAAAAAGGGGGTGGTCACAGATACGCAGTATTTT.

This clone was seen only once. The chain combines TRBV19 with TRBJ2-1; 7 nucleotides align to TRBD1. The CDR3 runs to 14 residues. The germline gives CDR1 LNHDA, CDR2 SQIVND (reference sequence). J was trimmed by 3 bases and V by 3 bases; bases with no gene match: 2. In nucleotides, the CDR3 is TGTGCCAGTAGTATGTGGGACAGCTACAATGAGCAGTTCTTC. It encodes CASSMWDSYNEQFF.

This chain uses TRBV25-1 with TRBJ2-7; a weak D match, TRBD1 (6 bases). The V gene's germline CDR1 is MGHDK and CDR2 SYGVNS. The length of the CDR3 is 13 residues. The V end lost 7 bases, the J end lost 2 bases, and 12 bases lay between the germline ends. CDR3 sequence: CASTGTGTYEQYF. CDR3 in DNA: TGTGCCAGCACCGGAACAGGGACCTACGAGCAGTACTTC.

The rearrangement links TRBV18 to TRBJ2-3; 13 bases fit TRBD2. The CDR3 length is 16 residues. Trimming removed 3 bases from V and 5 bases from J; junction bases left unmatched: 5. Germline CDR1 reads KGHSH; CDR2 reads LQKENI. In nucleotides, the CDR3 is TGTGCCAGCTCACCGGGACTAGCGGGATGGGGAGATACGCAGTATTTT. Protein: CASSPGLAGWGDTQYF. Full variable domain (rest looked up from reference TRBV18 and TRBJ2-3): NAGVMQNPRHLVRRRGQEARLRCSPMKGHSHVYWYRQLPEEGLKFMVYLQKENIIDESGMPKERFSAEFPKEGPSILRIQQVVRGDSAAYFCASSPGLAGWGDTQYFGPGTRLTVL.

V is TRBV7-9 and J is TRBJ2-1, with a possible D match to TRBD2 (6 bases). The CDR3 length is 16 residues. The germline V and J ends were trimmed by 5 bases and 0 bases, with 14 bases remaining between them. The germline V gene has CDR1 SEHNR and CDR2 FQNEAQ (reference sequence). CDR3 sequence: CASSLQRASSYNEQFF. The DNA for the CDR3 is TGTGCCAGCAGCCTCCAGCGGGCGAGCTCCTACAATGAGCAGTTCTTC. Full variable domain (remainder filled in from reference TRBV7-9 and TRBJ2-1): DTGVSQNPRHKITKRGQNVTFRCDPISEHNRLYWYRQTLGQGPEFLTYFQNEAQLEKSRLLSDRFSAERPKGSFSTLEIQRTEQGDSAMYLCASSLQRASSYNEQFFGPGTRLTVL.

CDR3 in DNA: TGCGCCAGCAGCTTGGCAGGGTCCGAAGCTTTCTTT. Translation gives CASSLAGSEAFF. The rearrangement links TRBV5-1 to TRBJ1-1; maybe TRBD1 (5 bases). Trimming shortened V by 0 bases and J by 8 bases, and 8 bases separated the two germline ends. This CDR3 is 12 amino acids long. CDR1 is SGHRS, CDR2 YFSETQ, per germline.

CDR3 loop: CASSDRTGTLYGYTF. In nucleotides, the CDR3 is TGTGCCAGCAGCGACAGGACAGGAACCCTCTATGGCTACACCTTC. J is TRBJ1-2 and V is TRBV9, with 7 bases aligning to TRBD1. V dropped 3 bases and J dropped 4; count of bases not matched to a gene: 9. CDR1 is SGDLS, CDR2 YYNGEE, per germline. The CDR3 is 15 residues long.

V usage is TRBV6-5 and J usage is TRBJ1-2; D is perhaps TRBD1 (6 bases). Trimming left V 6 bases short and J 2 bases short, with 10 bases between. The CDR3 runs to 13 residues. The V gene's germline CDR1 is MNHEY and CDR2 SVGAGI. CDR3 residues: CASSRTGNYGYTF. DNA of the CDR3: TGTGCCAGCAGCCGTACAGGGAACTATGGCTACACCTTC.

The rearrangement links TRBV6-1 to TRBJ2-1, with 13 bases matching TRBD2. Trimming removed 3 bases from V and 6 bases from J; junction bases left unmatched: 2. This CDR3 has 15 residues. Per the germline V gene, CDR1 is MNHNS and CDR2 is SASEGT. The CDR3 loop is CASSETSGRFNEQFF. The DNA for the CDR3 is TGTGCCAGCAGTGAGACTAGCGGGAGGTTCAATGAGCAGTTCTTC.

The V and J genes are TRBV14 and TRBJ2-7; unclear D gene. From germline, CDR1 is SGHDN and CDR2 FVKESK. V was pared by 1 base and J by 9 bases, with 10 bases between. This CDR3 spans 12 amino acids. As DNA, the CDR3 is TGTGCCAGCAGCCAAGGCCCAGGTGGGCAGTACTTC. It yields the protein CASSQGPGGQYF. Variable domain in full (rest from reference TRBV14 and TRBJ2-7): EAGVTQFPSHSVIEKGQTVTLRCDPISGHDNLYWYRRVMGKEIKFLLHFVKESKQDESGMPNNRFLAERTGGTYSTLKVQPAELEDSGVYFCASSQGPGGQYFGPGTRLTVT.